The rows below give T cell receptor beta chains drawn from one sample of a study of response to subunit inactivated influenza vaccine. TCRdb fed the RT-PCR reads into MiXCR, producing one record per CDR3 protein. The sample lists about 570,000 distinct CDR3 sequences, roughly 10% seen once, with approximately 10% in the top ten. These data are also associated with another study on T cells expressing NK-cell markers.

Sequencing used PBMCs from blood, obtained on the day of vaccination. Every receptor here comes from a man between 45 and 60 years old who received an inactivated influenza vaccine. The CDR3 runs from the conserved cysteine through the conserved F or W. Each record gives: clone size, CDR3 length, V gene, J gene, CDR3 protein. Expanded clones get a size class; other rows say once, few or many, or leave the size out.

few	13	TRBV4-3	TRBJ1-1	CASGLSGQTEAFF
NA	13	TRBV6-2/TRBV6-3	TRBJ2-3	CASSYPGPDTQYF
few	15	TRBV14	TRBJ2-1	CASSIRDPRATLQFF
NA	15	TRBV7-2	TRBJ2-5	CASSSTSGGRETQYF
NA	17	TRBV7-6	TRBJ1-2	CASSFYPGTGEYYGYTF
few	12	TRBV7-9	TRBJ1-1	CASFGGYTEAFF
few	15	TRBV6-2/TRBV6-3	TRBJ1-2	CASSYLAGNDYGYTF
few	15	TRBV20-1	TRBJ2-1	CSENPAGGPYNEQFF
many	15	TRBV29-1	TRBJ2-1	CSVEFSSSSYNEQFF
few	15	TRBV20-1	TRBJ2-3	CSAPNPRQGSDTQYF
few	14	TRBV7-2	TRBJ1-2	CASSLTGDLYGYTF
NA	15	TRBV6-1	TRBJ2-1	CASSLQVGAYNEQFF
NA	16	TRBV5-1	TRBJ2-2	CASSLFSGVDTGELFF
NA	13	TRBV18	TRBJ2-5	CASSTGYQETQYF
few	16	TRBV5-1	TRBJ2-1	CASSQLARRSYNEQFF
NA	15	TRBV7-6	TRBJ2-3	CASSLEGSRSSTQYF
few	17	TRBV18	TRBJ2-1	CASSPYTGQGAINEQFF
NA	16	TRBV5-6	TRBJ2-3	CASSQGTRTSTDTQYF
many	12	TRBV29-1	TRBJ2-2	CSVTTGLGELFF
many	13	TRBV25-1	TRBJ1-2	CASSEGQGYGYTF
few	16	TRBV10-3	TRBJ2-2	CAISYSGAKNTGELFF
few	13	TRBV20-1	TRBJ2-5	CSARGIGGETQYF
NA	14	TRBV6-1	TRBJ2-1	CASSYHSGGYEQFF